The next 27 T cell receptor beta chains were all read from a single sample in a study of cytomegalovirus exposure and HLA in healthy donors. Primers for the PCR totalled 60 Vbeta and 13 Jbeta. This table comes from immunoSEQ multiplex PCR, and its TCRdb copy is limited to in-frame clones, with some not included. The data show 90,000 to 120,000 clones, about three quarters seen once. Sequenced input: PBMCs. Source of these receptors: a female donor in good health and CMV-seropositive.

The chain links TRBV9 to TRBJ1-1; 7 bases fit TRBD1. The CDR3 extends over 15 amino acids. Germline CDR1 is SGDLS and CDR2 is YYNGEE. After removal of 4 bases from V and 0 bases from J, the junction contained 6 bases not matched to a gene. Here the CDR3 DNA reads TGTGCCAGCAGCCCAGAGGACAGGTTGAACACTGAAGCTTTCTTT. It codes for CASSPEDRLNTEAFF.

This clone was observed a handful of times. The V gene is TRBV5-4, the J gene TRBJ2-1; possibly TRBD2 for D (7 bases). Trimming took off 0 bases at V and 0 bases at J, with 10 bases between the two ends. This CDR3 region has 16 residues. The germline V gene encodes CDR1 SGHNT and CDR2 YYREEE (reference sequence). The CDR3: CASSLGGGASYNEQFF. Here the CDR3 DNA reads TGTGCCAGCAGCTTGGGTGGGGGGGCCTCCTACAATGAGCAGTTCTTC.

This sequence joins TRBV15 and TRBJ2-7; 8 nucleotides agree with TRBD1. The CDR3 extends over 14 amino acids. Germline assignment: CDR1 LNHNV and CDR2 YYDKDF (reference sequence). Trimming took 4 bases from V and 6 from J; bases not matched to a gene: 8. CDR3 nucleotide sequence: TGTGCCACCAGCACTCAGGGGGCAAAGGCCGAGCAGTACTTC. This codes for CATSTQGAKAEQYF.

The chain carries TRBV11-2 and TRBJ1-2; tentatively, D is TRBD1 (6 bases). V dropped 5 bases and J dropped 3 bases, with 13 bases sitting between them. Germline V gene sequence: CDR1 SGHAT, CDR2 FQNNGV. The CDR3 contains 14 residues. CDR3 DNA sequence: TGTGCCAGCAGCCCCGAAGGGGGACACTATGGCTACACCTTC. It translates to CASSPEGGHYGYTF.

CDR3 DNA sequence: TGTGCCAGCAGCAAGGACAGGGACAACGAGCAGTACTTC. As protein: CASSKDRDNEQYF. V gene TRBV6-5 combines with J gene TRBJ2-7; 8 positions match TRBD1. The CDR3 runs to 13 residues. With V trimmed by 6 bases and J by 5 bases, 6 bases remained unmatched. Germline V gene lookup returns CDR1 MNHEY and CDR2 SVGAGI.

Regarding this clone: This sample also contains other DNA sequences that code for the same CDR3. V and J are TRBV4-1 and TRBJ2-5; TRBD1 matches at 11 bases. CDR1 and CDR2 from the germline V gene are MGHRA and YSYEKL. V was clipped by 4 bases and J by 4 bases; unmatched bases: 2. This CDR3 has 14 residues. The CDR3 DNA sequence: TGCGCCAGCAGCCCAGGGACAGGGGGAGAGACCCAGTACTTC. It encodes CASSPGTGGETQYF.

This chain connects TRBV15 to TRBJ2-6, with D possibly matching TRBD1 (6 bases). The CDR3 length is 18 residues. Looked up from germline, CDR1 is LNHNV and CDR2 is YYDKDF (reference sequence). Trimming took off 3 bases at V and 0 bases at J, with 15 bases between the two ends. The CDR3 DNA sequence: TGTGCCACCAGCAGCAACAGGGAAGGCGCCTCTGGGGCCAACGTCCTGACTTTC. This sequence encodes CATSSNREGASGANVLTF.

The chain couples TRBV7-3 to TRBJ2-5; 9 nucleotides agree with TRBD2. V lost 0 bases, J lost 5 bases, and 7 bases stayed unmatched. Looked up from germline, CDR1 is SGHTA and CDR2 is FQGTGA. The CDR3 is made up of 16 amino acids. CDR3 in DNA: TGTGCCAGCAGCTTAACAGGCGGGAGGGCCGGGGAGACCCAGTACTTC. Encoded protein: CASSLTGGRAGETQYF.

The rearrangement uses TRBV2 and TRBJ2-3; no clear D gene. V was pared by 11 bases and J by 3 bases, with 9 bases between. The germline V gene has CDR1 SNHLY and CDR2 FYNNEI. The CDR3 has 11 residues. The CDR3 DNA follows: TGTGCCGGGTCAGGAACAGATACGCAGTATTTT. It is translated as CAGSGTDTQYF.

The rearrangement joins TRBV7-9 to TRBJ1-1, with 7 positions matching TRBD1. V shed 6 bases, J shed 1 base, and the junction held 5 bases outside the gene matches. Germline CDR1 SEHNR, CDR2 FQNEAQ (reference sequence). The CDR3 extends over 14 amino acids. CDR3 region: CASSRDRENTEAFF. The CDR3 nucleotides are TGTGCCAGCAGTCGGGACAGAGAGAACACTGAAGCTTTCTTT.

The genes are TRBV6-5 and TRBJ2-7, with 7 bases matching TRBD2. CDR1 is MNHEY, CDR2 SVGAGI, per germline. This CDR3 region has 15 residues. The V gene end was trimmed by 6 bases and the J gene end by 0 bases; junction bases not matched to a gene: 8. The CDR3 nucleotides are TGTGCCAGCAGAGGAGCTAGCGGACTCTCCTACGAGCAGTACTTC. Translating gives CASRGASGLSYEQYF.

The chain uses TRBV7-9 and TRBJ2-1, with 7 bases fitting TRBD1. CDR3 length: 17 residues. The germline V gene encodes CDR1 SEHNR and CDR2 FQNEAQ (reference sequence). After removal of 0 bases from V and 2 bases from J, the junction contained 7 bases not matched to a gene. CDR3 protein: CASSLALDRITYNEQFF. For the CDR3, the DNA is TGTGCCAGCAGCTTAGCTCTGGACAGGATTACCTACAATGAGCAGTTCTTC.

The gene calls are TRBV28 and TRBJ2-5; D is uncertain. CDR1 and CDR2 from the germline V gene are MDHEN and SYDVKM. This CDR3 region has 12 residues. Trimming took off 5 bases at V and 7 bases at J, with 11 bases between the two ends. In nucleotides, the CDR3 is TGTGCCAGCAGTACGGTCCTACGGACCCAGTACTTC. This translates into CASSTVLRTQYF.

The CDR3 nucleotides read TGCGCCAGCAGCCAGCACCGGGACAGGGACGAGAGCTCCTACGAGCAGTACTTC. Translating it yields CASSQHRDRDESSYEQYF. The chain recombines TRBV4-3 with TRBJ2-7; 9 bases line up with TRBD1. The CDR3 is made up of 18 amino acids. The V gene end was trimmed by 3 bases and the J gene end by 0 bases; junction bases not matched to a gene: 12. Germline V CDR1 and CDR2: LGHNA, YSLEER.

This chain connects TRBV5-6 to TRBJ1-5; 8 bases match TRBD1. The junction had 13 bases not matched to a gene; V was cut back by 3 bases and J by 2 bases. The germline V gene has CDR1 SGHDT and CDR2 YYEEEE. The CDR3 has 18 residues. Here the CDR3 DNA reads TGTGCCAGCAGCTCCCGGGTACAGGGGGTTGGGGGCAATCAGCCCCAGCATTTT. This sequence encodes CASSSRVQGVGGNQPQHF. The whole variable domain, filled in from reference TRBV5-6 and TRBJ1-5, reads DAGVTQSPTHLIKTRGQQVTLRCSPKSGHDTVSWYQQALGQGPQFIFQYYEEEERQRGNFPDRFSGHQFPNYSSELNVNALLLGDSALYLCASSSRVQGVGGNQPQHFGDGTRLSIL.

The rearrangement joins TRBV7-8 to TRBJ2-6; D ambiguous. This CDR3 has 16 residues. Trimming took off 3 bases at V and 0 bases at J, with 9 bases between the two ends. Germline CDR1 reads SGHVS; CDR2 reads FQNEAQ. CDR3 DNA: TGTGCCAGCAGCTTGTCCAGAAACTCTGGGGCCAACGTCCTGACTTTC. Protein sequence: CASSLSRNSGANVLTF.

The V gene is TRBV7-3, the J gene TRBJ2-5, with 9 bases lining up with TRBD1. CDR3 length: 15 amino acids. J lost 4 bases, V lost 5 bases, and 8 bases had no gene match. CDR1 and CDR2 from the germline V gene are SGHTA and FQGTGA. CDR3 DNA sequence: TGTGCCAGCAGCCAGGCGACAGGGGGGGCAGAGACCCAGTACTTC. It encodes CASSQATGGAETQYF.

The J gene is TRBJ2-3, the V gene TRBV11-2; 9 bases are a match to TRBD2. Trimming at V came to 5 bases and at J to 0 bases, leaving 6 bases not matched to a gene. The CDR3 has 16 amino acids. CDR1 SGHAT and CDR2 FQNNGV come from the germline V gene. This chain's CDR3 is CASSPRLAASTDTQYF. As DNA, the CDR3 is TGTGCCAGCAGCCCCCGACTAGCGGCTAGCACAGATACGCAGTATTTT.

The chain couples TRBV5-1 to TRBJ2-7; the match to TRBD2 covers 9 bases. V was clipped by 0 bases and J by 0 bases; unmatched bases: 4. CDR1 and CDR2 from the germline V gene are SGHRS and YFSETQ. There are 16 residues in the CDR3. CDR3 region: CASSLGPSGTSYEQYF. CDR3 DNA: TGCGCCAGCAGCTTGGGTCCTAGCGGGACCTCCTACGAGCAGTACTTC. Together with reference TRBV5-1 and TRBJ2-7, the CDR3 gives the full variable domain: KAGVTQTPRYLIKTRGQQVTLSCSPISGHRSVSWYQQTPGQGLQFLFEYFSETQRNKGNFPGRFSGRQFSNSRSEMNVSTLELGDSALYLCASSLGPSGTSYEQYFGPGTRLTVT.

The chain employs TRBV5-1 and TRBJ2-7; D perhaps matches TRBD2 (5 bases). The CDR3 spans 16 residues. V was cut by 0 bases and J by 4 bases, with 17 bases left in between. Germline CDR1 reads SGHRS; CDR2 reads YFSETQ. The DNA for the CDR3 is TGCGCCAGCAGCTTGGGGTTAGGCTCGGAGGTGTACGAGCAGTACTTC. Protein sequence: CASSLGLGSEVYEQYF.

In DNA form, the CDR3 reads TGTGCCAGCAGCGCCACCGCGGGGGCCGTTGAGACCCAGTACTTC. Protein sequence: CASSATAGAVETQYF. J is TRBJ2-5 and V is TRBV9; the D gene is possibly TRBD2 (7 bases). Germline loops: CDR1 SGDLS, CDR2 YYNGEE. V was cut by 3 bases and J by 5 bases, with 17 bases left in between. The CDR3 is made up of 15 amino acids. The full variable domain, completed using reference TRBV9 and TRBJ2-5, is DSGVTQTPKHLITATGQRVTLRCSPRSGDLSVYWYQQSLDQGLQFLIQYYNGEERAKGNILERFSAQQFPDLHSELNLSSLELGDSALYFCASSATAGAVETQYFGPGTRLLVL.

In DNA, the CDR3 is TGTGCCAGTAGTATAGCGCCAGGGGGCACCGCTTCACCCCTCCACTTT. Translating it yields CASSIAPGGTASPLHF. V usage is TRBV19 and J usage is TRBJ1-6; 8 nucleotides line up with TRBD1. The trim removed 1 base at V and 9 bases at J, leaving 8 bases unmatched. Germline CDR1 LNHDA, CDR2 SQIVND (reference sequence). The CDR3 length is 16 residues.

The chain links TRBV2 to TRBJ2-5, with D possibly matching TRBD1 (5 bases). CDR3 length: 15 amino acids. V shed 8 bases and J shed 3 bases, with 19 bases lying between them. Germline V gene data show CDR1 as SNHLY and CDR2 as FYNNEI. The DNA for the CDR3 is TGTGCCAGCCAGGTCCAGGGCCTTTGGGAAGAGACCCAGTACTTC. Translating gives CASQVQGLWEETQYF.

This rearrangement joins TRBV5-1 to TRBJ2-1, with 7 bases that match TRBD2. CDR1 and CDR2 from the germline V gene are SGHRS and YFSETQ. V shed 4 bases, J shed 4 bases, and the junction held 5 bases outside the gene matches. This CDR3 spans 14 amino acids. CDR3 in DNA: TGCGCCAGCAGCGCGCTAGCGGCATACAATGAGCAGTTCTTC. Its translation is CASSALAAYNEQFF.

The chain has TRBV27 and TRBJ1-2; 7 nucleotides agree with TRBD1. This CDR3 is 14 amino acids long. V was pared by 1 base and J by 3 bases, with 2 bases of the junction left unmatched. Germline V gives CDR1 MNHEY, CDR2 SMNVEV (reference sequence). CDR3 sequence reads: CASSLLQGYYGYTF. CDR3 DNA sequence: TGTGCCAGCAGTTTATTACAGGGGTACTATGGCTACACCTTC.

V is TRBV27 and J is TRBJ2-7, with D perhaps matching TRBD1 (6 bases). Looked up from germline, CDR1 is MNHEY and CDR2 is SMNVEV (reference sequence). The CDR3 sequence is 12 residues long. V was shortened by 5 bases and J by 6 bases, with 11 bases between the two germline ends. CDR3 protein: CASSPGQLEQYF. The CDR3 bases are TGTGCCAGCAGTCCTGGACAGCTCGAGCAGTACTTC.

The chain links TRBV18 to TRBJ2-3; TRBD1 matches at 9 bases. CDR3 length: 15 residues. Germline V gene lookup returns CDR1 KGHSH and CDR2 LQKENI. Losses at the gene ends were 4 bases for V and 2 bases for J; bases not matched to a gene: 4. CDR3 sequence (DNA): TGTGCCAGCTCACAGGACAGGGGAGTCACAGATACGCAGTATTTT. Encoded protein: CASSQDRGVTDTQYF.